This T cell receptor beta chain emerged from a study of shared clonotypes between healthy human individuals. Study in general: A donor's plate count was three for CD4 naive and three for CD4 memory; CD8 naive had two and CD8 memory one. Whole-study findings and limits: Measured sharing among donors was expected to vary with sequencing depth. Apart from blood, nothing was sampled; tissue repertoires likely differ.

The V and J ends lost 4 bases and 4 bases respectively, with 11 bases between them. This CDR3 is built from 13 residues. From germline, CDR1 is LGHNA and CDR2 YSLEER. Genomic DNA of every subset was divided equally among multiple immunoSEQ plates. Clones were sequenced by immunoSEQ multiplex PCR, and TCRdb holds only the in-frame ones, with some missing. Counted here are about a million clones, around 74% occurring once; the ten biggest clones make up approximately 1.3%. Note on this clone: Its antigen is not known.

The source is a young man in good health. The chain is built from TRBV4-3 and TRBJ2-7, with no clear D. Sequenced: memory CD4+ T cells sorted from blood. Subset noted: CD45RA-negative fraction. The CDR3 DNA reads as TGCGCCAGCAGCCGCTCCACAAGGTACGAGCAGTACTTC. It yields the protein CASSRSTRYEQYF.